A selection of T cell receptor beta chains follows, all from one sample in a study of cytomegalovirus exposure and HLA in healthy donors. The method was immunoSEQ multiplex PCR; TCRdb's version includes in-frame clones alone and lacks a portion of them. The sample data list about 200,000 clones. Material for sequencing was PBMCs. These TCRs come from a girl aged 2 to 10 in good health and CMV-seropositive. CDR3s include the opening cysteine and the closing phenylalanine or tryptophan. D genes are given only for firm matches.

v_call	d_call	j_call	cdr3_aa	cdr3_nt
TRBV15	TRBD1	TRBJ2-7	CATSRIPAPGQGYEQYF	TGTGCCACCAGCAGAATTCCTGCTCCGGGACAGGGATACGAGCAGTACTTC
TRBV5-1	TRBD1	TRBJ2-3	CASSRGQASDTQYF	TGCGCCAGCAGCCGGGGACAGGCGTCGGATACGCAGTATTTT
TRBV27	TRBD2	TRBJ2-3	CASSLLRERGTDTQYF	TGTGCCAGCAGTTTATTGCGGGAGCGGGGCACAGATACGCAGTATTTT
TRBV29-1	-	TRBJ1-2	CSVSGEGNGYTF	TGCAGCGTTTCAGGGGAGGGAAATGGCTACACCTTC
TRBV5-1	TRBD2	TRBJ2-1	CASSSNSGRVEQFF	TGCGCCAGCAGCTCCAATAGCGGGAGGGTTGAGCAATTCTTC
TRBV5-4	TRBD1	TRBJ1-1	CASSIVVTGAVEAFF	TGTGCCAGCAGCATCGTCGTGACAGGGGCAGTTGAAGCTTTCTTT
TRBV15	TRBD1	TRBJ1-3	CATSRESLPGTAFFYSGNTIYF	TGTGCCACCAGCAGAGAATCCCTTCCTGGGACAGCTTTTTTCTACTCTGGAAACACCATATATTTT
TRBV7-9	TRBD1	TRBJ2-5	CASSSTRQGNNNRETQYF	TGTGCCAGCAGCTCTACTAGACAGGGAAACAATAATCGGGAGACCCAGTACTTC
TRBV9	-	TRBJ1-2	CASSLGTTNYGYTF	TGTGCCAGCAGCCTAGGGACAACTAACTATGGCTACACCTTC
TRBV19	-	TRBJ2-1	CASRTGWTYNEQFF	TGTGCCAGTAGAACAGGGTGGACCTACAATGAGCAGTTCTTC
TRBV4-1	-	TRBJ1-1	CASSQETGETSTLGFF	TGCGCCAGCAGCCAAGAAACTGGGGAGACTTCTACACTGGGTTTCTTT
TRBV9	-	TRBJ2-5	CASSVGGELQETQYF	TGTGCCAGCAGCGTTGGCGGGGAGCTCCAAGAGACCCAGTACTTC
TRBV11-2	TRBD2	TRBJ2-1	CASRLAGGYNEQFF	TGTGCCAGCAGGCTAGCGGGAGGTTACAATGAGCAGTTCTTC
TRBV7-2	-	TRBJ2-4	CASSQQDVRDIQYF	TGTGCCAGCAGCCAACAGGACGTCCGAGACATTCAGTACTTC
TRBV29-1	-	TRBJ1-1	CSIKGGPQASNTEAFF	TGCAGCATCAAAGGGGGACCGCAGGCTTCGAACACTGAAGCTTTCTTT
TRBV28	-	TRBJ1-1	CASSSTDTEAFF	TGTGCCAGCAGTTCCACGGACACTGAAGCTTTCTTT
TRBV10-3	TRBD1	TRBJ2-2	CAISVTGTGFTGELFF	TGTGCCATCAGTGTGACCGGGACAGGGTTCACCGGGGAGCTGTTTTTT
TRBV28	-	TRBJ1-1	CASSSEVRGLTEAFF	TGTGCCAGCAGTTCGGAGGTTCGGGGTCTAACTGAAGCTTTCTTT
TRBV25-1	-	TRBJ1-1	CASSFREQGMAEAFF	TGTGCCAGCAGTTTTCGGGAACAGGGTATGGCTGAAGCTTTCTTT
TRBV2	-	TRBJ2-1	CASIKTGLQYNEQFF	TGTGCCAGCATCAAGACAGGCCTCCAATACAATGAGCAGTTCTTC
TRBV7-9	TRBD1	TRBJ1-2	CASSLEADRDGGYTF	TGTGCCAGCAGCTTAGAGGCCGACAGGGACGGTGGCTACACCTTC
TRBV6-4	TRBD2	TRBJ2-3	CASSASGSFGTDTQYF	TGTGCCAGCAGCGCTAGCGGGAGTTTTGGCACAGATACGCAGTATTTT
TRBV5-4	TRBD2	TRBJ2-5	CASSLPGGQETQYF	TGTGCCAGCAGCTTGCCGGGGGGACAAGAGACCCAGTACTTC
TRBV27	TRBD1	TRBJ2-2	CASRGQGAAPWGTGELFF	TGTGCCAGCAGGGGACAGGGGGCAGCGCCATGGGGCACCGGGGAGCTGTTTTTT
TRBV11-3	TRBD1	TRBJ2-3	CASSSQGASDTQYF	TGTGCCAGCAGCTCTCAGGGGGCCTCGGATACGCAGTATTTT
TRBV29-1	-	TRBJ2-6	CSVTAGSGANVLTF	TGCAGCGTGACCGCGGGTTCCGGGGCCAACGTCCTGACTTTC
TRBV15	TRBD2	TRBJ2-5	CATSREGGGVETQYF	TGTGCCACCAGCAGAGAGGGGGGGGGTGTAGAGACCCAGTACTTC
TRBV7-3	TRBD1	TRBJ2-7	CASSLSTGGYEQYF	TGTGCCAGCAGCCTATCAACAGGGGGCTACGAGCAGTACTTC
TRBV28	-	TRBJ2-7	CASSLRRRVTSYEQYF	TGTGCCAGCAGTTTACGGAGGCGGGTGACCTCCTACGAGCAGTACTTC
TRBV27	-	TRBJ2-3	CASSPRTAPDTQYF	TGTGCCAGCAGTCCTCGGACAGCCCCAGATACGCAGTATTTT
TRBV6-1	-	TRBJ2-1	CASSVFGDNEQFF	TGTGCCAGCAGTGTCTTCGGTGACAATGAGCAGTTCTTC
TRBV30	TRBD2	TRBJ2-7	CAWGGLADYEQYF	TGTGCCTGGGGGGGACTAGCGGATTACGAGCAGTACTTC